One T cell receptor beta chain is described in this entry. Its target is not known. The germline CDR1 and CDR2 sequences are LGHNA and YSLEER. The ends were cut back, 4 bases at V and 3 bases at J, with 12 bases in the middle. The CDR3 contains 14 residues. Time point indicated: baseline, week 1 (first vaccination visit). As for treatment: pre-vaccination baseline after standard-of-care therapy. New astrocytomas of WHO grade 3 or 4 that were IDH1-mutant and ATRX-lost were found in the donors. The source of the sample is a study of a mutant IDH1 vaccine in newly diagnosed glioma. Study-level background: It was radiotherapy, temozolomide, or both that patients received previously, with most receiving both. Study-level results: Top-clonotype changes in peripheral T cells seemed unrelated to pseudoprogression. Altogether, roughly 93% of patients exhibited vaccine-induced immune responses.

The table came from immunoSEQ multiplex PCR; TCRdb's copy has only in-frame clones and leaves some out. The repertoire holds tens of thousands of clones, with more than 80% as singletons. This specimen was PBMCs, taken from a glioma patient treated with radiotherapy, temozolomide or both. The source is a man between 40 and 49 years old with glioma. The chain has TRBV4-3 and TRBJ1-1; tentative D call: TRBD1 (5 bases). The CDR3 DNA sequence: TGCGCCAGCAGCCGTGATGGGGGGGACACTGAAGCTTTCTTT. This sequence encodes CASSRDGGDTEAFF.